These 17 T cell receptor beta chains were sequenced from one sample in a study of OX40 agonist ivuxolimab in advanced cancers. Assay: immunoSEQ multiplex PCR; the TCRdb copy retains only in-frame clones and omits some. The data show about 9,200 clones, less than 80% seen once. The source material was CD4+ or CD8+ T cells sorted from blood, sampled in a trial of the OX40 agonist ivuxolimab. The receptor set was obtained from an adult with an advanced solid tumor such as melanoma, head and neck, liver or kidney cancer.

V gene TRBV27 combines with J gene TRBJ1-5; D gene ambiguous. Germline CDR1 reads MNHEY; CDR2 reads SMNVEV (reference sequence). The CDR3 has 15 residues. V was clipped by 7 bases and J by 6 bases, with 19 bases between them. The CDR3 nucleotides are TGTGCCAGCACCGCCCTCGGGCGAACAAGTCAGCCCCAGCATTTT. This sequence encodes CASTALGRTSQPQHF.

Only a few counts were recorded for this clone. CDR3 sequence (DNA): TGCGCCAGCAGCCAAGATGAGGCAGGGGTGGTTTACGAGCAGTACTTC. It translates to CASSQDEAGVVYEQYF. The J gene is TRBJ2-7, the V gene TRBV4-1, with D possibly matching TRBD1 (6 bases). CDR3 length equals 16 residues. CDR1 is MGHRA and CDR2 is YSYEKL in the germline V gene. V lost 0 bases and J lost 4, with 16 bases in between.

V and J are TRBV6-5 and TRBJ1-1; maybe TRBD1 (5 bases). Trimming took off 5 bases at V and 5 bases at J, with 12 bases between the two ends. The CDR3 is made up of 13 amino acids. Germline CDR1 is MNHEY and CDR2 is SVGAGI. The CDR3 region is CASSPPQGTEAFF. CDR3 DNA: TGTGCCAGCAGTCCACCCCAGGGAACTGAAGCTTTCTTT.

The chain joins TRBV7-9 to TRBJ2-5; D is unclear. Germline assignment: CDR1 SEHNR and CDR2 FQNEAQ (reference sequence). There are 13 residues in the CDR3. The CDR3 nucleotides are TGTGCAACCACGCCCGGGTCGTCCGAGACCCAGTACTTC. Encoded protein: CATTPGSSETQYF. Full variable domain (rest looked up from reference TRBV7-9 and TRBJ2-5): DTGVSQNPRHKITKRGQNVTFRCDPISEHNRLYWYRQTLGQGPEFLTYFQNEAQLEKSRLLSDRFSAERPKGSFSTLEIQRTEQGDSAMYLCATTPGSSETQYFGPGTRLLVL.

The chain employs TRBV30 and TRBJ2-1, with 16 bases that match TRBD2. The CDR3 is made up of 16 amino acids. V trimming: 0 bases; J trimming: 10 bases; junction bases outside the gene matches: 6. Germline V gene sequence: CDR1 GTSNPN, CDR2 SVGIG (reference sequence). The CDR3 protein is CAWSVGTSGGAREQFF. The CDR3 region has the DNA TGTGCCTGGAGTGTAGGGACTAGCGGGGGGGCGCGCGAGCAGTTCTTC.

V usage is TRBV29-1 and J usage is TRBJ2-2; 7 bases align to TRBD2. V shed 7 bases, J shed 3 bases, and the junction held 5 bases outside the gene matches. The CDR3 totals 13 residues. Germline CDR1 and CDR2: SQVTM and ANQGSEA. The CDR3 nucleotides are TGCAGCGCGGTTCGGGGGGACACCGGGGAGCTGTTTTTT. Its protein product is CSAVRGDTGELFF.

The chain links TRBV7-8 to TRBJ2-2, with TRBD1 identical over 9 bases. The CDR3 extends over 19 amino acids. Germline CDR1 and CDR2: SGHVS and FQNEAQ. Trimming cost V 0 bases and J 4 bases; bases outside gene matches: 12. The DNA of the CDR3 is TGTGCCAGCAGCTTAGCTTTCAGCCTCGGACAGGGGACCACCGGGGAGCTGTTTTTT. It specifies CASSLAFSLGQGTTGELFF.

The CDR3 spells CASSSGLARSYNEQFF. As DNA, the CDR3 is TGCGCCAGCAGCTCCGGACTAGCCCGCTCCTACAATGAGCAGTTCTTC. The chain employs TRBV5-1 and TRBJ2-1; 8 bases align to TRBD2. The V gene end was trimmed by 3 bases and the J gene end by 0 bases; junction bases not matched to a gene: 5. The CDR3 runs 16 residues. Germline V gene data show CDR1 as SGHRS and CDR2 as YFSETQ.

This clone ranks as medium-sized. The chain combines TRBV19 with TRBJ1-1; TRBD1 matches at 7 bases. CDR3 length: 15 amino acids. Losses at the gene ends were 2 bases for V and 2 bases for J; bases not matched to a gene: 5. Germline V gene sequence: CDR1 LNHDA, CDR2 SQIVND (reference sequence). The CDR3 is CASSITAGGNTEAFF. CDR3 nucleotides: TGTGCCAGTAGTATAACGGCAGGGGGAAACACTGAAGCTTTCTTT.

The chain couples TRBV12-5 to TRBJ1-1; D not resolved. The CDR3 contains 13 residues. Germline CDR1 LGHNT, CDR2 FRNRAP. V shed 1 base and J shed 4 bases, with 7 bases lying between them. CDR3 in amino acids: CASGLGPVTEAFF. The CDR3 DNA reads TGTGCTAGTGGTTTGGGGCCGGTCACTGAAGCTTTCTTT.

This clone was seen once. In nucleotides, the CDR3 is TGCGCCAGCAGCTTGGGACGCCAGGAGGGGGGCACTGAAGCTTTCTTT. It translates to CASSLGRQEGGTEAFF. This chain connects TRBV5-1 to TRBJ1-1; a weak D match, TRBD1 (6 bases). Germline CDR1 and CDR2: SGHRS and YFSETQ. Trimming stripped 0 bases from V and 4 bases from J, with 16 bases between. This CDR3 contains 16 residues.

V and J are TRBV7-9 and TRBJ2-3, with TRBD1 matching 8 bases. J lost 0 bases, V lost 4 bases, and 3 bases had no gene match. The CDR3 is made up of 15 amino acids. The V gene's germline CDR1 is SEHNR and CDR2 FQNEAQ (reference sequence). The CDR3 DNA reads TGTGCCAGCAGCTCCCAGGGGGCTAGCACAGATACGCAGTATTTT. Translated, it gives CASSSQGASTDTQYF.

This CDR3 reads CASSHGGNNEQFF. The DNA of the CDR3 is TGTGCCAGCAGCCACGGGGGCAACAATGAGCAGTTCTTC. The chain carries TRBV5-6 and TRBJ2-1, with D perhaps matching TRBD1 or TRBD2 (6 bases each). The CDR3 has 13 residues. Trimming removed 4 bases at V and 5 bases at J, with 10 bases between. The germline V gene encodes CDR1 SGHDT and CDR2 YYEEEE.

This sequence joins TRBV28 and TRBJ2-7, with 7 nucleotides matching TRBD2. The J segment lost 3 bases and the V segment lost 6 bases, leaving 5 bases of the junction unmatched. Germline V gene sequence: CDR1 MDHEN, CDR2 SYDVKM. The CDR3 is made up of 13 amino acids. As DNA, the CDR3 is TGTGCCAGCAGCCCCGGGAGGTTCTACGAGCAGTACTTC. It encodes CASSPGRFYEQYF.

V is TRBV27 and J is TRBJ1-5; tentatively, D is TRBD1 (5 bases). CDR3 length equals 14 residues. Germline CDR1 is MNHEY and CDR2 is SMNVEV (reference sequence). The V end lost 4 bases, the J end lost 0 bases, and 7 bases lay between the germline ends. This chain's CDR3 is CASSSGNSNQPQHF. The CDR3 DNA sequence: TGTGCCAGCAGTTCAGGGAATAGCAATCAGCCCCAGCATTTT.

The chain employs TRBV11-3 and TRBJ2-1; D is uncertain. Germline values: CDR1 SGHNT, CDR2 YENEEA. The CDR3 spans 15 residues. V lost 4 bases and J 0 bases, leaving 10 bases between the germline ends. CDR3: CASSSRLGSYNEQFF. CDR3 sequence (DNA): TGTGCCAGCAGCTCGCGACTGGGCTCCTACAATGAGCAGTTCTTC.

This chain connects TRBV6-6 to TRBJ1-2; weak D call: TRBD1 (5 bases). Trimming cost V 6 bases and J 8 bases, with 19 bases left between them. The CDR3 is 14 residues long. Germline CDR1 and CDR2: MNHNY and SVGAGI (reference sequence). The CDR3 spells CASRGWSEGLGYTF. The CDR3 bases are TGTGCCAGCAGAGGGTGGTCGGAGGGGTTGGGCTACACCTTC.